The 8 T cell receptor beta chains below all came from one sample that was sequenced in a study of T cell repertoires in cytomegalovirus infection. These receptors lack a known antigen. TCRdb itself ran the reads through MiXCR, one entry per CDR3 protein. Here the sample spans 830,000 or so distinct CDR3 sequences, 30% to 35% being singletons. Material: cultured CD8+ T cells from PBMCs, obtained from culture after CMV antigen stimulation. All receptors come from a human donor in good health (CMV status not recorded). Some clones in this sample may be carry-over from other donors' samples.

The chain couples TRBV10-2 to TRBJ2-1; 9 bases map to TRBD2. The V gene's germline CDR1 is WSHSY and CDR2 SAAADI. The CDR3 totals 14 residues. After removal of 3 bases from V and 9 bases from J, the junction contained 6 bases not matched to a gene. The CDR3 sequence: CASSELAGGAEQFF. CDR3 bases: TGCGCCAGCAGTGAACTAGCGGGTGGGGCTGAGCAGTTCTTC.

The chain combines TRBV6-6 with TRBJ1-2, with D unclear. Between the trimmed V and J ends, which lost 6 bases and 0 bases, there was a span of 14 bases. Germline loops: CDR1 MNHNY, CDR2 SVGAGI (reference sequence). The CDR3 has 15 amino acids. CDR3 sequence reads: CASRPDGGANYGYTF. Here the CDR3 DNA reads TGTGCCAGCAGACCGGACGGAGGAGCTAACTATGGCTACACCTTC.

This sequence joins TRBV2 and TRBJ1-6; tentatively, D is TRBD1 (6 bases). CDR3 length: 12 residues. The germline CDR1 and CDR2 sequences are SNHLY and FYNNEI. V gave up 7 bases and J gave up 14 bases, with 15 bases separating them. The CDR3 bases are TGTGCCAGCATGGGGGCAGGGGTCTCCCTCCACTTT. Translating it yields CASMGAGVSLHF.

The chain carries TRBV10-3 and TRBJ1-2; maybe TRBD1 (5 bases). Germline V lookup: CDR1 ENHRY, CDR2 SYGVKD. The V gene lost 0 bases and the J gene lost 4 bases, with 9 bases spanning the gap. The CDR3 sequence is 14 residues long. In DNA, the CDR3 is TGTGCCATCAGTGAGTCAATGACAGTCTATGGCTACACCTTC. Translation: CAISESMTVYGYTF.

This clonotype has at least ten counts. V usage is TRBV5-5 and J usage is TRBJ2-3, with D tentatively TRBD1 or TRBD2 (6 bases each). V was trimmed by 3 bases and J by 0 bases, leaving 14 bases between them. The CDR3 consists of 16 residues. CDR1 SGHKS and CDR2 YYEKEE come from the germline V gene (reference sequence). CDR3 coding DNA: TGTGCCAGCAGCTCCGTAACGGGGGCTAGCACAGATACGCAGTATTTT. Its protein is CASSSVTGASTDTQYF.

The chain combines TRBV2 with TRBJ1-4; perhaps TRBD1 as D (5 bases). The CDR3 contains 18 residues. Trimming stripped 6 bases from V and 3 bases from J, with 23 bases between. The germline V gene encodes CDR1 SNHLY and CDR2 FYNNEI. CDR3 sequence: CASRAGTLLNPPNEKLFF. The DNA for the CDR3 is TGTGCCAGCAGAGCCGGGACTCTTCTAAATCCCCCTAATGAAAAACTGTTTTTT.

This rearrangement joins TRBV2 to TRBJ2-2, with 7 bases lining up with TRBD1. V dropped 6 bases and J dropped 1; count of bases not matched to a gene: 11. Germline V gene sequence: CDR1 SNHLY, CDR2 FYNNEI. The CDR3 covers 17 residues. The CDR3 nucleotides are TGTGCCAGCAGACCGACAGGGATGGATCAGAACACCGGGGAGCTGTTTTTT. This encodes CASRPTGMDQNTGELFF.

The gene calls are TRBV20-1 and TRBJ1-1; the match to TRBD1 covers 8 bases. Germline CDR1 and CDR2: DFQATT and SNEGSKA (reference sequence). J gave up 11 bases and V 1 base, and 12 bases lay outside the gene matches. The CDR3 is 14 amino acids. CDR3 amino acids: CSARVHRGENWAFF. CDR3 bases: TGCAGTGCTAGAGTGCACAGGGGGGAGAATTGGGCTTTCTTT.